This T cell receptor beta chain was obtained from a study of shared clonotypes between healthy human individuals. Looked up from germline, CDR1 is SGHRS and CDR2 is YFSETQ. The CDR3 is 15 amino acids. The V end was cut by 0 bases, the J end by 4 bases, with 11 bases between. Sequencing used immunoSEQ multiplex PCR; TCRdb keeps in-frame clones, though not all of them. The repertoire consists of under 1,900,000 clones, with 97% to 99% occurring once and the leading ten covering around 0.33%. The chain combines TRBV5-1 with TRBJ1-3, with D unresolved. Sequencing used naive CD4+ T cells sorted from blood. As to subset: CD45RA+ positively selected. This clonotype was obtained from a man under 40 in good health. This chain's CDR3 is CASSLELSPGNTIYF. CDR3 sequence (DNA): TGCGCCAGCAGCTTGGAGCTCTCCCCCGGAAACACCATATATTTT. The complete variable domain, with remaining parts taken from reference TRBV5-1 and TRBJ1-3, reads KAGVTQTPRYLIKTRGQQVTLSCSPISGHRSVSWYQQTPGQGLQFLFEYFSETQRNKGNFPGRFSGRQFSNSRSEMNVSTLELGDSALYLCASSLELSPGNTIYFGEGSWLTVV.